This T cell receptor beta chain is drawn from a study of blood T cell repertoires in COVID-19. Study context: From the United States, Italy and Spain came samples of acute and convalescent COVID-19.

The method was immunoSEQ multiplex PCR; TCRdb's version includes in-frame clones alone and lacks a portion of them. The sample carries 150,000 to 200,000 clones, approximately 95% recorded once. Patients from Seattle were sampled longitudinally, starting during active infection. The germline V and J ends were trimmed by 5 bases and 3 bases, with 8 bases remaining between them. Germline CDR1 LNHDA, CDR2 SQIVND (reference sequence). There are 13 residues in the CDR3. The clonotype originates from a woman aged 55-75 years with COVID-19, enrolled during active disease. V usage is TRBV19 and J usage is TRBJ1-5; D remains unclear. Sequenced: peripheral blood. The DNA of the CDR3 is TGTGCCAGTAGTCGGGTTCACAATCAGCCCCAGCATTTT. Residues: CASSRVHNQPQHF.